What follows are 18 T cell receptor beta chains derived from one specimen sequenced in a study of tumor-infiltrating lymphocytes in primary liver carcinoma. Joint extraction of RNA and DNA used about 17-30 mg of bulk tissue that was unsorted. TCR beta cDNA came from roughly 0.45 ug total RNA, primed with a constant-region primer. Libraries of TCR beta came from three nested multiplex PCR rounds with slightly modified ARM-PCR. The study ran its first two PCR rounds for roughly 10 cycles each, using TRBV1-TRBV30 forward primers and a C-beta reverse primer. TCRdb fed the multiplex PCR reads into MiXCR, producing one record per CDR3 protein. The data show roughly 70,000 distinct CDR3 sequences, with about two thirds seen just once and around 44% held by the top ten. Material: liver tumor tissue from sampling region 4. Subset given: tumor region T4, right-lateral pole. The receptors originated from a man aged 35 to 55 with primary liver carcinoma and hepatitis B virus infection.

The J gene is TRBJ2-7, the V gene TRBV29-1, with no clear D. V lost 4 bases and J 7 bases, leaving 11 bases between the germline ends. The germline CDR1 and CDR2 sequences are SQVTM and ANQGSEA. This CDR3 is built from 11 residues. The CDR3 DNA reads TGCAGCGTTGGACGGTCCGGTGAGCAGTACTTC. Translating gives CSVGRSGEQYF.

This clonotype showed up many times. V gene TRBV11-2 combines with J gene TRBJ1-1; D gene ambiguous. Trimming left V 1 base short and J 3 bases short, with 6 bases between. Germline loops: CDR1 SGHAT, CDR2 FQNNGV. CDR3 size: 13 residues. DNA for the CDR3: TGTGCCAGCAGCTTAGTTCTTGACACTGAAGCTTTCTTT. Translating gives CASSLVLDTEAFF.

This clonotype was detected a few times. At one boundary the junction diverges from the germline segment, which might be a read error. The rearrangement links TRBV4-1 to TRBJ2-7, with TRBD1 matching 8 bases. The CDR3 is 16 residues long. Per germline, CDR1 MGHRA and CDR2 YSYEKL. CDR3 sequence reads: CASSRAGTGFSHEQYF. In DNA, the CDR3 is TGCGCCAGTAGCCGTGCCGGGACAGGTTTCTCCCACGAGCAGTACTTC.

As concerns this clonotype: One end of the junction does not line up with germline, which may come from a read error. The rearrangement joins TRBV11-2 to TRBJ2-3; D remains ambiguous. From germline, CDR1 is SGHAT and CDR2 FQNNGV. The CDR3 is 12 amino acids. The CDR3 DNA follows: TGTGCCAGCATCGCCAGCACATATACGCGGTATTTT. This codes for CASIASTYTRYF.

A word on this clonotype: Because it lacks the conserved phenylalanine or tryptophan at the end, this CDR3 is likely a read error. The gene calls are TRBV6-6 and TRBJ2-7; 10 positions match TRBD2. Germline V gives CDR1 MNHNY, CDR2 SVGAGI (reference sequence). The CDR3 is 16 amino acids. The V gene end was trimmed by 2 bases and the J gene end by 5 bases; junction bases not matched to a gene: 9. The CDR3 bases are TGTGCCAGCAGTTACAGCACGCCTAGCGGGAGTAACGAGCAGTACTCC. This gives the protein CASSYSTPSGSNEQYS.

With regard to this clonotype: Likely a read error: the CDR3 ends without its conserved phenylalanine or tryptophan. The J gene is TRBJ2-7, the V gene TRBV29-1; TRBD2 might be the D (6 bases). Trimming removed 4 bases from V and 0 bases from J, with 16 bases in between. CDR1 and CDR2 from the germline V gene are SQVTM and ANQGSEA. CDR3 length: 15 amino acids. CDR3 protein: CSVVDPGGSSYEQYS. For the CDR3, the DNA is TGCAGCGTTGTAGATCCAGGAGGGAGCTCCTACGAGCAGTACTCC.

Of note for this clonotype: At one end, the junction sequence differs from germline, possibly due to a read error. The V gene is TRBV11-2, the J gene TRBJ2-5; D call uncertain. Looked up from germline, CDR1 is SGHAT and CDR2 is FQNNGV. This CDR3 contains 11 residues. Here the CDR3 reads CANSLKETQYF. Here the CDR3 DNA reads TGTGCCAACAGCTTAAAAGAGACCCAGTACTTC.

At least ten counts were recorded for this clonotype. The chain employs TRBV25-1 and TRBJ2-7; 8 bases are shared with TRBD1. V was clipped by 3 bases and J by 2 bases; unmatched bases: 6. Germline lookup yields CDR1 MGHDK and CDR2 SYGVNS. CDR3 size: 15 residues. The CDR3 DNA sequence: TGTGCCAGCAGTGATCGACAGGGGATCACCTACGAGCAGTACTTC. As protein: CASSDRQGITYEQYF.

With respect to this clonotype: This sequence may be a read error, since a much larger clone differs from it by one base. The chain combines TRBV10-2 with TRBJ1-1; D not resolved. CDR1 is WSHSY and CDR2 is SAAADI in the germline V gene. The CDR3 is made up of 13 amino acids. The CDR3 is CTSSEVENTEAFF. In DNA form, the CDR3 reads TGCACCAGCAGTGAAGTAGAAAACACTGAAGCTTTCTTT.

Comment on this clonotype: Compared with germline, one end of the junction differs, possibly owing to a read error. The chain employs TRBV11-2 and TRBJ1-2, with 7 bases aligning to TRBD1. CDR1 and CDR2 from the germline V gene are SGHAT and FQNNGV. This CDR3 contains 15 residues. The CDR3 region is CACSLGGTALVGYTF. The CDR3 bases are TGTGCCTGCAGCTTAGGTGGGACAGCCCTAGTAGGCTACACCTTT.

The rearrangement joins TRBV11-2 to TRBJ2-2, with a weak D call TRBD1 (5 bases). The germline V gene encodes CDR1 SGHAT and CDR2 FQNNGV. The CDR3 consists of 14 residues. Trimming took off 8 bases at V and 1 base at J, with 11 bases between the two ends. The CDR3 here is CASCLRVNTGELFF. CDR3 bases: TGTGCCAGCTGCCTCAGGGTGAACACCGGGGAGCTGTTTTTT. Looking up the rest from reference TRBV11-2 and TRBJ2-2 gives the full variable domain: EAGVAQSPRYKIIEKRQSVAFWCNPISGHATLYWYQQILGQGPKLLIQFQNNGVVDDSQLPKDRFSAERLKGVDSTLKIQPAKLEDSAVYLCASCLRVNTGELFFGEGSRLTVL.

To note about this clonotype: This may be a read error: a much more frequent sequence differs by one nucleotide. The J gene is TRBJ1-1, the V gene TRBV6-1, with 8 bases identical to TRBD1. In germline, CDR1 is MNHNS, CDR2 SASEGT. This CDR3 region has 14 residues. The CDR3 nucleotides read TGTGACAGCAGCCCAATCACAGGGGGGTCTGAAGCTTTCTTT. Translation gives CDSSPITGGSEAFF.

Of note for this clonotype: It is likely a read error, because the conserved phenylalanine at the end of the CDR3 is missing. The V and J genes are TRBV24-1 and TRBJ1-3; unclear D gene. Germline V gene lookup returns CDR1 KGHDR and CDR2 SFDVKD. This CDR3 region has 14 residues. In DNA form, the CDR3 reads TGTGTCACCAGTGATCCAGAAACTGGAAACACCATATATTCT. Protein product: CVTSDPETGNTIYS.

This clonotype was observed many times. J is TRBJ2-1 and V is TRBV29-1; D possibly corresponds to TRBD2 (5 bases). There are 13 residues in the CDR3. Per germline, CDR1 SQVTM and CDR2 ANQGSEA. Trimming shortened V by 4 bases and J by 9 bases, and 16 bases separated the two germline ends. CDR3 coding DNA: TGCAGCGTTGTCTGGGCCCAGAGCGGTGAGCAGTTCTTC. Amino acid sequence: CSVVWAQSGEQFF.

This clonotype came up many times. At one end the junction does not follow the germline gene, possibly because of a read error. The chain uses TRBV12-3 or TRBV12-4 and TRBJ2-1; D gene ambiguous. The length of the CDR3 is 11 residues. The CDR3 nucleotides read TGTGCCAGCACCCGGAGCAATGAGCAGTTCTTT. Translated, it gives CASTRSNEQFF.

A remark on this clonotype: One end of the junction is discordant with germline, which a read error may explain. The chain employs TRBV10-3 and TRBJ1-2; D not resolved. From germline, CDR1 is ENHRY and CDR2 SYGVKD. This CDR3 region has 16 residues. The CDR3 is CAISESFTMASYGHTF. The CDR3 DNA follows: TGTGCCATCAGTGAGTCGTTCACCATGGCCTCCTATGGCCACACCTTC.

The chain couples TRBV6-1 to TRBJ1-5; TRBD1 agrees at 7 bases. V shed 7 bases and J 0 bases; nucleotides not matched to a gene: 9. This CDR3 is 16 amino acids long. The germline gives CDR1 MNHNS, CDR2 SASEGT. The CDR3 DNA follows: TGTGCCAGCAATGTTAGACAGGGTGATAGCAATCAGCCCCAGCATTTT. Translation: CASNVRQGDSNQPQHF.

The chain joins TRBV6-2 or TRBV6-3 to TRBJ2-3; D is unclear. Germline CDR1 reads MNHEY; CDR2 reads SVGEGT. V shed 2 bases and J shed 3 bases, with 6 bases lying between them. CDR3 size: 13 residues. The chain's CDR3 is CASSYPLTDTQYF. The CDR3 coding sequence is TGTGCCAGCAGTTACCCCCTAACAGATACGCAGTATTTT.